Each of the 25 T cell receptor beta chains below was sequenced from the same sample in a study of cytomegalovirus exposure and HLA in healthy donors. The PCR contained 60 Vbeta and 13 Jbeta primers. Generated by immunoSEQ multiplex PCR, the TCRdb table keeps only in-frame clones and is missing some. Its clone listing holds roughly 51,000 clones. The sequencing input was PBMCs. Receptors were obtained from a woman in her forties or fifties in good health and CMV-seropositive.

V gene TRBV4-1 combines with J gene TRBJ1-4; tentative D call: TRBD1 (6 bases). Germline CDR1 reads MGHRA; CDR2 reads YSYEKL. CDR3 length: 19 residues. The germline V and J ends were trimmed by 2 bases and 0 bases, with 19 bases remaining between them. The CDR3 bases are TGCGCCAGCAGCCAATGGGGGCTTCAAACCCGCACAACTAATGAAAAACTGTTTTTT. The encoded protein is CASSQWGLQTRTTNEKLFF.

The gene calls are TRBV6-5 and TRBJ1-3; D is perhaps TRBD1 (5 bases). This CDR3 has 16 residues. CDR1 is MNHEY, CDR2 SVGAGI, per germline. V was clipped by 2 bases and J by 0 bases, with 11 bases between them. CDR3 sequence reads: CASSYLRQNSGNTIYF. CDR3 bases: TGTGCCAGCAGTTACCTACGACAGAACTCTGGAAACACCATATATTTT.

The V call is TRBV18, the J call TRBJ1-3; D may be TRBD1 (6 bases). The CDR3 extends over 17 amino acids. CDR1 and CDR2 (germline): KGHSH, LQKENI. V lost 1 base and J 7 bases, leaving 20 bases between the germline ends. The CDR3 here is CASSPRTRQVKINTIYF. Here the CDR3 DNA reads TGTGCCAGCTCACCACGGACCCGACAGGTTAAAATTAACACCATATATTTT.

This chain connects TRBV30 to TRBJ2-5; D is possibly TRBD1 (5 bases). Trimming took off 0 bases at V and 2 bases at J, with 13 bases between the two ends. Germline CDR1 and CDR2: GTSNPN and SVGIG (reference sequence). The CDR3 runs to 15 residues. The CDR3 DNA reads TGTGCCTGGAGTGTACAAAGGGGCCCTCAAGAGACCCAGTACTTC. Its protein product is CAWSVQRGPQETQYF. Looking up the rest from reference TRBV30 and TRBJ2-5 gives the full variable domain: SQTIHQWPATLVQPVGSPLSLECTVEGTSNPNLYWYRQAAGRGLQLLFYSVGIGQISSEVPQNLSASRPQDRQFILSSKKLLLSDSGFYLCAWSVQRGPQETQYFGPGTRLLVL.

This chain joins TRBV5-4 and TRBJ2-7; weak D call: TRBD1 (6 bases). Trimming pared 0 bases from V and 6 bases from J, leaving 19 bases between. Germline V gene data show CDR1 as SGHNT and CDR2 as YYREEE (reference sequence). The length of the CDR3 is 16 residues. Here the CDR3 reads CASSLVGGAAGAEQYF. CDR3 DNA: TGTGCCAGCAGCTTGGTTGGGGGAGCGGCAGGGGCCGAGCAGTACTTC. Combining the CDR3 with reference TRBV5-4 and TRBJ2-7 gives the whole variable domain ETGVTQSPTHLIKTRGQQVTLRCSSQSGHNTVSWYQQALGQGPQFIFQYYREEENGRGNFPPRFSGLQFPNYSSELNVNALELDDSALYLCASSLVGGAAGAEQYFGPGTRLTVT.

Here the CDR3 reads CASSRSGRGTDTQYF. CDR3 bases: TGTGCCAGCAGCCGTAGCGGGAGGGGAACAGATACGCAGTATTTT. The V gene is TRBV5-4, the J gene TRBJ2-3, with 11 bases matching TRBD2. Germline V gene lookup returns CDR1 SGHNT and CDR2 YYREEE (reference sequence). Trimming took 4 bases from V and 3 from J; bases not matched to a gene: 4. The CDR3 consists of 15 residues.

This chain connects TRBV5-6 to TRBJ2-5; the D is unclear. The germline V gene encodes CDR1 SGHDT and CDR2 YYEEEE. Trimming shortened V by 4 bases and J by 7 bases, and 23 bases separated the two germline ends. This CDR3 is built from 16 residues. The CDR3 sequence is CASSLGLAAPVGTQYF. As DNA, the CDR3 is TGTGCCAGCAGCCTAGGTTTGGCTGCCCCTGTCGGGACCCAGTACTTC.

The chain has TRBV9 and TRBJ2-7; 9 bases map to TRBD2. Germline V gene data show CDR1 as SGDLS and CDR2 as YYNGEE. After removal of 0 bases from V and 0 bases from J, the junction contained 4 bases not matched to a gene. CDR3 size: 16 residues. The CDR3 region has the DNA TGTGCCAGCAGCGTAGGCGCGGGGGGGAGCTCCTACGAGCAGTACTTC. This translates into CASSVGAGGSSYEQYF.

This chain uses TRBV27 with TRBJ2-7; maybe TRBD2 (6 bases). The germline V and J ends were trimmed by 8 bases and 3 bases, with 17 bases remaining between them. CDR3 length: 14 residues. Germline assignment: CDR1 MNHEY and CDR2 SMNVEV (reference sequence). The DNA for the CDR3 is TGTGCCAGCCGCCGTCAGGAGGGTTACTACGAGCAGTACTTC. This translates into CASRRQEGYYEQYF.

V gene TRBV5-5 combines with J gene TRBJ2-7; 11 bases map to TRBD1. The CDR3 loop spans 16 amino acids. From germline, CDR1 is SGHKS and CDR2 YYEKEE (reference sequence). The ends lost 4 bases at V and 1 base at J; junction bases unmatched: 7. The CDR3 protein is CASSGKDRGLSYEQYF. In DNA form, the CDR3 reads TGTGCCAGCAGCGGGAAGGACAGGGGGCTTTCCTACGAGCAGTACTTC.

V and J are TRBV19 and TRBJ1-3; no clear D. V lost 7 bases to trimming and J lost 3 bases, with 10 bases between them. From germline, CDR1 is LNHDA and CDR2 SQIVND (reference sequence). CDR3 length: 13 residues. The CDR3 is CASIQAFGNTIYF. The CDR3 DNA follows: TGTGCCAGTATTCAGGCCTTTGGAAACACCATATATTTT.

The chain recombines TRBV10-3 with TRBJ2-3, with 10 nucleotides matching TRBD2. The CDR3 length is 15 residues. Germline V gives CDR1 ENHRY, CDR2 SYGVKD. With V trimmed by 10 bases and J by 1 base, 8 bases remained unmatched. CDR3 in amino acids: CATGPGTSGTDTQYF. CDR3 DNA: TGTGCCACCGGGCCCGGGACTAGCGGCACAGATACGCAGTATTTT.

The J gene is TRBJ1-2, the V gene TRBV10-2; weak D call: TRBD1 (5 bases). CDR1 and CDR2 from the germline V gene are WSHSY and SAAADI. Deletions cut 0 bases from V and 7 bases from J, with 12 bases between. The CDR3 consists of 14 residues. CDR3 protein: CASSESAAGFGYTF. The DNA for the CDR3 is TGCGCCAGCAGTGAGTCGGCCGCAGGGTTTGGCTACACCTTC.

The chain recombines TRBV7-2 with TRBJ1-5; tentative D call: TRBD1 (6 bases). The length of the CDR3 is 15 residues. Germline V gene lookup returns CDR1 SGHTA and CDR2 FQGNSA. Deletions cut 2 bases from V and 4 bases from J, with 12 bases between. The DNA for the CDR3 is TGTGCCAGCAGCTTAAATGTAGGGGGTAATCAGCCCCAGCATTTT. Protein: CASSLNVGGNQPQHF.

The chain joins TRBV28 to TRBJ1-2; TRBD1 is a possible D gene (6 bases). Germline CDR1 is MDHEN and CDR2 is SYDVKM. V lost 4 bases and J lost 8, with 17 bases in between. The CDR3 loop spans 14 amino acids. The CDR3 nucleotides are TGTGCCAGCAGTTCACAGGGAAGGAATTTGGGCTACACCTTC. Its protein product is CASSSQGRNLGYTF.

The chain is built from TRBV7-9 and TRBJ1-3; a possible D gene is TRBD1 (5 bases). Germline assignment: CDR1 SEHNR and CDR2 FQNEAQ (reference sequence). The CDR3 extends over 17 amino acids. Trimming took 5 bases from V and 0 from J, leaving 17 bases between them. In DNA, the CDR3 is TGTGCCAGCAGCCCATGGGGGAGGGGACGCTCTGGAAACACCATATATTTT. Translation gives CASSPWGRGRSGNTIYF.

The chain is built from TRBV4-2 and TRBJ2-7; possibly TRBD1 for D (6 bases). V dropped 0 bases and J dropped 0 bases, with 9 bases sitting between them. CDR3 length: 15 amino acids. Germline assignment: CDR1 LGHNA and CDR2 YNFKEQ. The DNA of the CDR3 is TGTGCCAGCAGCCAAGATCGGGACAACTCCTACGAGCAGTACTTC. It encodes CASSQDRDNSYEQYF.

CDR3 DNA sequence: TGTGCCAGCAGAGCACTAGCGGACTCCTACAATGAGCAGTTCTTC. Translated: CASRALADSYNEQFF. This sequence joins TRBV6-5 and TRBJ2-1; 8 bases are shared with TRBD2. The CDR3 runs 15 residues. With 6 bases clipped from V and 0 bases from J, the junction kept 4 bases outside the gene matches. Germline CDR1 reads MNHEY; CDR2 reads SVGAGI.

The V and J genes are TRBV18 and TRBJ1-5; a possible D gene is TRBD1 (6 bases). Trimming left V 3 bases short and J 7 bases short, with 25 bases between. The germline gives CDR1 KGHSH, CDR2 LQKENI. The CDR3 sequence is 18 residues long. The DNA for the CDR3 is TGTGCCAGCTCACCGCTGCCGCTGAAAGGGGGGGCGGAGCAGCCCCAGCATTTT. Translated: CASSPLPLKGGAEQPQHF.

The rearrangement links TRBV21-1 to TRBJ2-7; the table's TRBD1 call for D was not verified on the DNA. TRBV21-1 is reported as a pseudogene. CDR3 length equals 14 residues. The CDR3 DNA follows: TGTGCCAGCAGCTCCACGGGACAGAACTACGAGCAGTACTTC. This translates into CASSSTGQNYEQYF.

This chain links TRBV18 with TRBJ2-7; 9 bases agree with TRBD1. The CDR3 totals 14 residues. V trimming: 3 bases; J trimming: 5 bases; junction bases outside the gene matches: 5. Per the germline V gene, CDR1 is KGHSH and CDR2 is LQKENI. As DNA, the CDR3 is TGTGCCAGCTCACCGCGGACAGGGGCCCACGAGCAGTACTTC. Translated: CASSPRTGAHEQYF.

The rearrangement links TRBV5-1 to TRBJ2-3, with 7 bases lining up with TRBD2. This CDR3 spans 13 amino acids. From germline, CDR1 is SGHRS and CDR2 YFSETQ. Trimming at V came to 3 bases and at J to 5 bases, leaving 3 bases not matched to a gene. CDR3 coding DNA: TGCGCCAGCAGCTGGACTAGTGGAGATACGCAGTATTTT. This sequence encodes CASSWTSGDTQYF.

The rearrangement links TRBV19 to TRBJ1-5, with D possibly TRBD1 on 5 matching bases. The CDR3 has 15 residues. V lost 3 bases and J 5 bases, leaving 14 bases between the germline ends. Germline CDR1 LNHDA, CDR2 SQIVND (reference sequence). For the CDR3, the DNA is TGTGCCAGTAGTATCGGGGGGTTATGGGATCAGCCCCAGCATTTT. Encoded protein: CASSIGGLWDQPQHF.

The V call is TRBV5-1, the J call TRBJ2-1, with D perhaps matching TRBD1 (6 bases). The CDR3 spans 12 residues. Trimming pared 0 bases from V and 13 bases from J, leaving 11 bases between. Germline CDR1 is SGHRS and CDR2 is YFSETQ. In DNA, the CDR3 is TGCGCCAGCAGCTTGGGGGGGCAGGGACAGTTCTTC. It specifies CASSLGGQGQFF.

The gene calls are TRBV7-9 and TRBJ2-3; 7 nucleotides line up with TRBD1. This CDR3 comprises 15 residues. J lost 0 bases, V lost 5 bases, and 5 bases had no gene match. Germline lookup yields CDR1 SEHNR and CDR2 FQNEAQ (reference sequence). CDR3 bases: TGTGCCAGCAGCCCTAAGGGGGCAAGCACAGATACGCAGTATTTT. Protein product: CASSPKGASTDTQYF.